The sequence of this T cell receptor (beta chain) was determined in a study of Tregs in tolerant kidney transplant recipients. General observations from the study: Validation in larger populations is needed because few patients were studied. Expanding Tregs on activated donor B cells appeared to best identify donor-specific TCRbeta clones.

Clones were sequenced by immunoSEQ multiplex PCR, and TCRdb holds only the in-frame ones, with some missing. Here the sample spans some 16,000 clones, 85% to 95% being singletons. This clone was recorded once. Its antigen is as yet unknown. CD4+CD25+CD127- Tregs, CD4+CD25- non-Tregs, CD4 and CD8 cells were sorted. Sequenced input: CD8+ T cells from blood. The receptor was isolated from a human donor in good health.

CDR3 protein: CASSQQGPLEQYF. CDR3 DNA sequence: TGTGCCAGTAGTCAGCAGGGCCCTCTCGAGCAGTACTTC. This chain links TRBV19 with TRBJ2-7; a possible D gene is TRBD1 (5 bases). CDR3 length: 13 amino acids. V was cut by 5 bases and J by 6 bases, with 14 bases left in between. Germline CDR1 LNHDA, CDR2 SQIVND (reference sequence).